This T cell receptor beta chain was sequenced for a study of siplizumab effects on memory and regulatory T cells. Study outcomes and limitations: Fewer alloreactive sequences mapped to unstimulated CD4+ memory cells under siplizumab. No more than a minor fraction of alloreactive clones could be traced back to unstimulated subsets. For siplizumab cultures, the suppressive function of their proliferating Tregs was not confirmed.

Method: immunoSEQ multiplex PCR; TCRdb's copy keeps in-frame clones and lacks some. The sample holds roughly 100,000 clones, roughly 91% seen once. Only a few counts were recorded for this clone. As yet, its antigen is unknown. Germline-derived CDR1 and CDR2 are MGHDK and SYGVNS. This CDR3 is 11 amino acids long. V shed 4 bases and J shed 8 bases, with 8 bases lying between them. The receptor comes from a human donor in good health. V and J are TRBV25-1 and TRBJ1-2; D gene unclear. The sequenced material came from CD4+ T cells sorted from blood. Here the CDR3 DNA reads TGTGCCAGCAGTGTTGGGTACGGCTACACCTTC. This gives the protein CASSVGYGYTF.